These 12 T cell receptor beta chains originate from one sample sequenced in a study of blood T cell repertoires in COVID-19. Libraries were prepared by immunoSEQ multiplex PCR; TCRdb keeps only in-frame clonotypes and omits some of them. Of some 160,000 clones listed, roughly 90% are singletons. Sequenced: PBMCs or T cells enriched from blood (not recorded which). These receptors were collected from a woman between 45 and 65 years old who had recovered from COVID-19.

CDR3 in amino acids: CATSRDLAGLGEAFF. The CDR3 DNA follows: TGTGCCACCAGCAGAGATCTTGCGGGGTTGGGGGAAGCTTTCTTT. This chain links TRBV15 with TRBJ1-1, with unresolved D. Trimming shortened V by 0 bases and J by 8 bases, and 16 bases separated the two germline ends. The CDR3 is 15 amino acids. Germline assignment: CDR1 LNHNV and CDR2 YYDKDF (reference sequence).

V is TRBV27 and J is TRBJ2-1; D might be TRBD1 (6 bases). This CDR3 is built from 17 residues. CDR1 is MNHEY and CDR2 is SMNVEV in the germline V gene (reference sequence). The germline V and J ends were trimmed by 6 bases and 0 bases, with 18 bases remaining between them. CDR3 in amino acids: CASRQRRDTSSYNEQFF. The CDR3 DNA sequence: TGTGCCAGCAGACAACGACGGGACACCAGCTCCTACAATGAGCAGTTCTTC.

V and J are TRBV4-3 and TRBJ2-7; TRBD2 is a possible D gene (6 bases). Germline CDR1 and CDR2: LGHNA and YSLEER. V was clipped by 1 base and J by 4 bases, with 14 bases between them. CDR3 size: 15 residues. DNA for the CDR3: TGCGCCAGCAGCCAAGGGGTTGGGGGAGGTTACGAGCAGTACTTC. It yields the protein CASSQGVGGGYEQYF.

This sequence joins TRBV5-4 and TRBJ2-1; TRBD2 aligns across 9 bases. The V and J ends lost 4 bases and 6 bases, in that order; junction bases with no gene match: 8. The CDR3 runs 15 residues. Germline V lookup: CDR1 SGHNT, CDR2 YYREEE (reference sequence). CDR3 residues: CASSPGGLALNEQFF. CDR3 sequence (DNA): TGTGCCAGCAGCCCCGGCGGACTAGCGCTCAATGAGCAGTTCTTC.

The chain recombines TRBV5-4 with TRBJ2-1, with D possibly matching TRBD2 (5 bases). V gave up 5 bases and J gave up 0 bases, with 12 bases separating them. CDR1 and CDR2 from the germline V gene are SGHNT and YYREEE (reference sequence). CDR3 length: 15 residues. The CDR3 is CASRTDWSSYNEQFF. The DNA for the CDR3 is TGTGCCAGCAGAACGGACTGGAGCTCCTACAATGAGCAGTTCTTC.

V usage is TRBV6-2 or TRBV6-3 and J usage is TRBJ1-2; no clear D. V was cut by 5 bases and J by 0 bases, with 4 bases left in between. The germline V gene encodes CDR1 MNHEY and CDR2 SVGEGT. CDR3 size: 12 residues. The CDR3 here is CASSEANYGYTF. The DNA for the CDR3 is TGTGCCAGCAGTGAGGCTAACTATGGCTACACCTTC.

The CDR3 sequence is CASSSRQVMPEAFF. In DNA, the CDR3 is TGTGCCAGCAGTTCGAGACAGGTCATGCCTGAAGCTTTCTTT. The chain combines TRBV6-5 with TRBJ1-1; a possible D gene is TRBD1 (6 bases). The germline CDR1 and CDR2 sequences are MNHEY and SVGAGI. The CDR3 runs 14 residues. Trimming took off 4 bases at V and 6 bases at J, with 15 bases between the two ends.

The chain carries TRBV7-3 and TRBJ2-2; 10 bases map to TRBD1. This CDR3 is 16 amino acids long. V was pared by 4 bases and J by 5 bases, with 7 bases of the junction left unmatched. CDR1 is SGHTA and CDR2 is FQGTGA in the germline V gene. The CDR3 here is CASSSPGTGVTGELFF. For the CDR3, the DNA is TGTGCCAGCAGCTCCCCCGGGACAGGGGTTACCGGGGAGCTGTTTTTT.

The chain combines TRBV25-1 with TRBJ1-2, with D possibly matching TRBD1 (5 bases). The CDR3 is 12 residues long. Germline loops: CDR1 MGHDK, CDR2 SYGVNS. V lost 2 bases, J lost 10 bases, and 11 bases lay in between. In DNA form, the CDR3 reads TGTGCCAGCAGTGAACTGGGGCCACCCTACACCTTC. Protein product: CASSELGPPYTF.

The V and J genes are TRBV18 and TRBJ2-5, with D tentatively TRBD2 (7 bases). This CDR3 has 17 residues. The V gene's germline CDR1 is KGHSH and CDR2 LQKENI. V gave up 3 bases and J gave up 4 bases, with 21 bases separating them. DNA of the CDR3: TGTGCCAGCTCACCGACACGAGGGGGGGTTGGAAGAGAGACCCAGTACTTC. It encodes CASSPTRGGVGRETQYF. The entire variable domain, with the rest obtained from reference TRBV18 and TRBJ2-5, is as follows: NAGVMQNPRHLVRRRGQEARLRCSPMKGHSHVYWYRQLPEEGLKFMVYLQKENIIDESGMPKERFSAEFPKEGPSILRIQQVVRGDSAAYFCASSPTRGGVGRETQYFGPGTRLLVL.

This clone was seen a few times. This sequence joins TRBV12-3 or TRBV12-4 and TRBJ1-3, with D possibly being TRBD1 (6 bases). The CDR3 runs to 13 residues. Trimming took off 5 bases at V and 4 bases at J, with 9 bases between the two ends. The CDR3 DNA is TGTGCCAGCAGTAGGGGGTCAGGAAACACCATATATTTT. Translating gives CASSRGSGNTIYF.

The rearrangement uses TRBV4-3 and TRBJ2-2; D may be TRBD2 (5 bases). CDR3 length: 14 amino acids. Germline CDR1 is LGHNA and CDR2 is YSLEER. Trimming cost V 0 bases and J 5 bases, with 7 bases left between them. Here the CDR3 reads CASSQDPGTGELFF. As DNA, the CDR3 is TGCGCCAGCAGCCAAGATCCGGGAACCGGGGAGCTGTTTTTT.